One sample yielded the 23 T cell receptor beta chains listed below, sequenced in a study of blood T cell repertoires in COVID-19. Some clones are missing from TCRdb's copy, which holds only in-frame ones; the method was immunoSEQ multiplex PCR. This table holds about 190,000 clones, 82% found once. The sequencing input was PBMCs or T cells enriched from blood (not recorded which). All receptors come from an older woman with acute COVID-19.

The sample holds a few counts of this clone. The gene calls are TRBV12-1 and TRBJ2-1; the table's D call, TRBD2, has no DNA check behind it. TRBV12-1 represents a pseudogene. This CDR3 is built from 15 residues. This CDR3 reads CASSFAAGVDNEQFF. CDR3 DNA sequence: TGTGCCAGCAGCTTCGCAGCGGGAGTCGACAATGAGCAGTTCTTC.

This chain uses TRBV3-1 (or the pseudogene TRBV3-2) with TRBJ1-2; 8 bases are a match to TRBD1. The length of the CDR3 is 14 residues. In germline, CDR1 is LGHDT, CDR2 YNNKEL (reference sequence). V trimming: 7 bases; J trimming: 4 bases; junction bases outside the gene matches: 8. In DNA form, the CDR3 reads TGTGCCAGCAACAACGGACAGGGCTTCTATGGCTACACCTTC. Encoded protein: CASNNGQGFYGYTF.

This chain links TRBV30 with TRBJ2-1; 8 positions match TRBD1. V dropped 3 bases and J dropped 8; count of bases not matched to a gene: 15. The germline gives CDR1 GTSNPN, CDR2 SVGIG (reference sequence). CDR3 size: 16 residues. As DNA, the CDR3 is TGTGCCTGGAGGGGCGGAGCCAGGGGGCGCTCGTATGAGCAGTTCTTC. Protein sequence: CAWRGGARGRSYEQFF.

The chain uses TRBV19 and TRBJ2-2, with a tentative D call TRBD1 (6 bases). There are 15 residues in the CDR3. Trimming removed 10 bases from V and 2 bases from J, with 17 bases in between. Per the germline V gene, CDR1 is LNHDA and CDR2 is SQIVND (reference sequence). CDR3 bases: TGTGCCACCGCTCCCAGGGGCGGAAACACCGGGGAGCTGTTTTTT. As protein: CATAPRGGNTGELFF.

This clone was picked up a small number of times. The chain couples TRBV21-1 to TRBJ1-4; TRBD1, the D gene given by the table, was not confirmed from the DNA. TRBV21-1 is a listed pseudogene. The CDR3 is 13 residues long. The CDR3 DNA is TGTGCCAGCAGCAACAGGGTTAATGAAAAACTGTTTTTT. As protein: CASSNRVNEKLFF.

The chain employs TRBV28 and TRBJ2-7, with D perhaps TRBD1 (6 bases). The length of the CDR3 is 14 residues. Looked up from germline, CDR1 is MDHEN and CDR2 is SYDVKM. Between the trimmed V and J ends, which lost 5 bases and 2 bases, there was a span of 13 bases. The CDR3 is CASSPSDRTYEQYV. For the CDR3, the DNA is TGTGCCAGCAGTCCTTCTGACAGGACCTACGAGCAGTACGTC.

The V gene is TRBV12-2, the J gene TRBJ2-3; the table gives TRBD2 as D, unverified against the DNA. TRBV12-2 is a documented pseudogene. The CDR3 runs 17 residues. CDR3 DNA: TGTGCAAGTCGCTTAGCCTTCCGGACTAGCGGGAGAGATACGCAGTATTTT. This translates into CASRLAFRTSGRDTQYF.

The rearrangement uses TRBV3-1 (or the pseudogene TRBV3-2) and TRBJ2-2; possible D gene TRBD1, 5 bases. With 0 bases removed from V and 8 bases from J, the gap between germline ends came to 22 bases. CDR3 length: 18 residues. From germline, CDR1 is LGHDT and CDR2 YNNKEL (reference sequence). DNA for the CDR3: TGTGCCAGCAGCCAAGATCTCGCACAGGCAACCAGTTTGGGGGAGCTGTTTTTT. Protein product: CASSQDLAQATSLGELFF.

V gene TRBV3-1 (or the pseudogene TRBV3-2) combines with J gene TRBJ2-3; TRBD2 aligns across 9 bases. Germline V gene sequence: CDR1 LGHDT, CDR2 YNNKEL (reference sequence). The CDR3 spans 16 residues. J lost 3 bases, V lost 1 base, and 5 bases had no gene match. The CDR3 sequence is CASSQGGGARTDTQYF. DNA of the CDR3: TGTGCCAGCAGCCAAGGCGGGGGGGCCCGAACAGATACGCAGTATTTT.

V usage is TRBV5-1 and J usage is TRBJ2-3, with 8 nucleotides matching TRBD2. The V and J ends lost 4 bases and 4 bases, in that order; junction bases with no gene match: 11. Per the germline V gene, CDR1 is SGHRS and CDR2 is YFSETQ. The CDR3 covers 16 residues. The CDR3 DNA reads TGCGCCAGCAGCCCTGATGGAGGTAGCGGGGCAGATACGCAGTATTTT. Residues: CASSPDGGSGADTQYF.

A few counts support this clone. V gene TRBV5-1 combines with J gene TRBJ2-2; 11 positions match TRBD1. CDR3 length: 16 amino acids. Germline V gene sequence: CDR1 SGHRS, CDR2 YFSETQ. J gave up 7 bases and V 7 bases, and 12 bases lay outside the gene matches. CDR3 in amino acids: CASRTGGLLRGGELFF. As DNA, the CDR3 is TGCGCCAGCCGGACAGGGGGCCTTTTGCGGGGCGGGGAGCTGTTTTTT.

The chain carries TRBV6-2 or TRBV6-3 and TRBJ1-5, with TRBD1 matching over 7 bases. Per germline, CDR1 MNHEY and CDR2 SVGEGT. The CDR3 is 18 amino acids. The ends lost 6 bases at V and 0 bases at J; junction bases unmatched: 14. The CDR3 DNA is TGTGCCAGCAGCCCTCCCGGACAGGACTTGTATAGCAATCAGCCCCAGCATTTT. Translation: CASSPPGQDLYSNQPQHF.

The chain links TRBV3-1 (or the pseudogene TRBV3-2) to TRBJ2-1; 7 bases fit TRBD1. The CDR3 runs to 18 residues. Germline values: CDR1 LGHDT, CDR2 YNNKEL (reference sequence). Losses at the gene ends were 1 base for V and 0 bases for J; bases not matched to a gene: 9. In nucleotides, the CDR3 is TGTGCCAGCAGCCAAGGAGCCTCAGGGGGTGGCTCCTACAATGAGCAGTTCTTC. This codes for CASSQGASGGGSYNEQFF.

The CDR3 DNA reads as TGTGCCAGCAGCGTCGGGATTATGGACATTCAGTACTTC. Translated: CASSVGIMDIQYF. The chain is built from TRBV9 and TRBJ2-4; tentative D call: TRBD2 (5 bases). The CDR3 runs to 13 residues. CDR1 and CDR2 (germline): SGDLS, YYNGEE. The ends were cut back, 2 bases at V and 8 bases at J, with 11 bases in the middle.

With respect to this clone: Additional DNA sequences in this sample encode the identical CDR3. The chain employs TRBV6-5 and TRBJ2-1, with 7 bases that match TRBD1. Germline values: CDR1 MNHEY, CDR2 SVGAGI. With V trimmed by 4 bases and J by 4 bases, 4 bases remained unmatched. The CDR3 runs to 14 residues. The CDR3 sequence is CASSSSGGYNEQFF. In nucleotides, the CDR3 is TGTGCCAGCAGTTCCTCAGGGGGATACAATGAGCAGTTCTTC.

The chain couples TRBV6-2 or TRBV6-3 to TRBJ2-3, with TRBD2 identical over 13 bases. The CDR3 covers 18 residues. Germline assignment: CDR1 MNHEY and CDR2 SVGEGT. J gave up 1 base and V 5 bases, and 9 bases lay outside the gene matches. As DNA, the CDR3 is TGTGCCAGCAGTAAAGGACTAGCGGGAGTGATGGGCACAGATACGCAGTATTTT. It is translated as CASSKGLAGVMGTDTQYF.

The chain couples TRBV7-8 to TRBJ1-1; D uncertain. The germline V gene has CDR1 SGHVS and CDR2 FQNEAQ. The CDR3 runs to 14 residues. V was clipped by 0 bases and J by 8 bases, with 13 bases between them. The CDR3 spells CASSLAGRKEEAFF. In nucleotides, the CDR3 is TGTGCCAGCAGCTTAGCGGGCAGGAAAGAGGAAGCTTTCTTT.

The rearrangement uses TRBV18 and TRBJ2-7; 7 nucleotides match TRBD2. Germline loops: CDR1 KGHSH, CDR2 LQKENI. The CDR3 contains 15 residues. The junction had 7 bases not matched to a gene; V was cut back by 2 bases and J by 3 bases. The CDR3 region is CASSPELATSYEQYF. CDR3 DNA sequence: TGTGCCAGCTCACCAGAACTAGCGACAAGCTACGAGCAGTACTTC.

The V and J genes are TRBV6-1 and TRBJ2-7; D perhaps matches TRBD1 (6 bases). The CDR3 has 13 residues. The germline V gene encodes CDR1 MNHNS and CDR2 SASEGT. The V end lost 3 bases, the J end lost 2 bases, and 8 bases lay between the germline ends. DNA for the CDR3: TGTGCCAGCAGTGAGGGACATCCCTACGAGCAGTACGTC. This encodes CASSEGHPYEQYV.

This rearrangement joins TRBV9 to TRBJ2-7; 8 bases line up with TRBD2. The length of the CDR3 is 16 residues. Trimming removed 3 bases from V and 6 bases from J; junction bases left unmatched: 14. Germline CDR1 and CDR2: SGDLS and YYNGEE. CDR3 coding DNA: TGTGCCAGCAGCGAACATGGGGGACTAGATAGCCGCGAGCAGTACTTC. It encodes CASSEHGGLDSREQYF.

Here the CDR3 reads CASSKGGLNTEAFF. The CDR3 coding sequence is TGTGCCAGCAGTAAAGGGGGCTTGAACACTGAAGCTTTCTTT. The rearrangement uses TRBV28 and TRBJ1-1; TRBD1 matches at 7 bases. The CDR3 is 14 residues long. The J segment lost 0 bases and the V segment lost 5 bases, leaving 3 bases of the junction unmatched. Germline assignment: CDR1 MDHEN and CDR2 SYDVKM.

The chain joins TRBV5-1 to TRBJ1-4, with D possibly TRBD1 on 5 matching bases. The V end lost 0 bases, the J end lost 8 bases, and 17 bases lay between the germline ends. Germline loops: CDR1 SGHRS, CDR2 YFSETQ. This CDR3 has 16 amino acids. As DNA, the CDR3 is TGCGCCAGCAGCTTGGGCGGGGGGACCCGGAGAGAAAAACTGTTTTTT. Amino acids: CASSLGGGTRREKLFF.

This clone has more than one count but fewer than ten. The genes are TRBV30 and TRBJ2-3; 10 bases align to TRBD2. Per the germline V gene, CDR1 is GTSNPN and CDR2 is SVGIG (reference sequence). There are 15 residues in the CDR3. After removal of 2 bases from V and 1 base from J, the junction contained 3 bases not matched to a gene. CDR3 DNA sequence: TGTGCCTGGAGTCGGACTAGCGGACGCACAGATACGCAGTATTTT. This codes for CAWSRTSGRTDTQYF. The whole variable domain, filled in from reference TRBV30 and TRBJ2-3, reads SQTIHQWPATLVQPVGSPLSLECTVEGTSNPNLYWYRQAAGRGLQLLFYSVGIGQISSEVPQNLSASRPQDRQFILSSKKLLLSDSGFYLCAWSRTSGRTDTQYFGPGTRLTVL.